This entry concerns a single TCR beta chain. Its target is not known. The data were obtained in a study of identifying expanded T cells in peripheral blood. CDR3 length equals 15 residues. V dropped 2 bases and J dropped 1; count of bases not matched to a gene: 3. CDR1 and CDR2 from the germline V gene are MNHNY and SVGAGI (reference sequence). Sequenced by immunoSEQ multiplex PCR; TCRdb stores in-frame clones only, minus some. Here the sample spans 80,000 to 90,000 clones, approximately 83% being singletons. Study results and caveats: Variance in clone template counts between approximately 2-week samples significantly increased with total template count across all healthy donors.

V and J are TRBV6-6 and TRBJ1-1; 8 bases map to TRBD1. Material: blood. This clonotype was sampled from a person between 18 and 75 years old in good health. Here the CDR3 reads CASSYDRGWNTEAFF. Written as DNA, the CDR3 is TGTGCCAGCAGTTACGACAGGGGATGGAACACTGAAGCTTTCTTT.